This T cell receptor (beta chain) was identified in a study of CD8 T cells in Susac syndrome. The multiple sclerosis controls comprised treatment-naive patients whose relapsing-remitting disease was stable or active. When the RNA was reverse transcribed, random hexamers were used with an input of roughly 0.5 to 1 ug. Amplification of TCR beta CDR3 across 54 Vbeta and 13 Jbeta was performed with immunoSEQ multiplex PCR. A single record per CDR3 protein comes from TCRdb applying MiXCR to the immunoSEQ multiplex PCR reads. The sample has a few hundred thousand distinct CDR3 sequences; roughly 90% are singletons. There are 11 residues in the CDR3. The germline V gene encodes CDR1 LNHDA and CDR2 SQIVND (reference sequence). V dropped 3 bases and J dropped 4 bases, with 3 bases sitting between them.

The V and J genes are TRBV19 and TRBJ1-2, with D uncertain. This receptor was obtained from a human donor with multiple sclerosis. Material: CD8+ T cells from PBMCs. This CDR3 is CASSIPYGYTF. In DNA form, the CDR3 reads TGTGCCAGTAGTATTCCCTATGGCTACACCTTC. The full variable domain, in which reference TRBV19 and TRBJ1-2 provide the parts outside the CDR3, is DGGITQSPKYLFRKEGQNVTLSCEQNLNHDAMYWYRQDPGQGLRLIYYSQIVNDFQKGDIAEGYSVSREKKESFPLTVTSAQKNPTAFYLCASSIPYGYTFGSGTRLTVV.